The rows below give T cell receptor beta chains drawn from one sample of a study of metastatic and nonmetastatic thyroid tumors. Using MiXCR, TCRdb reanalyzed the PCR reads. The table has 20,000 to 25,000 clones, about 17% seen once. Sequencing was done on a sample of blood. The receptor source for this set is a male donor with papillary thyroid cancer or a benign thyroid nodule (not recorded which). Some clones in this sample may be carry-over from other donors' samples. Each CDR3 is given with its conserved first and last residue. A D gene is named only where the DNA matches it firmly. Size is omitted from some rows. Given values are once, few, many or a class for expanded clones.

>many|TRBV5-1|NA|TRBJ2-5
TGCGCCAGCAGCTTGGGTGGGGGAACCCAAGAGACCCAGTACTTC
CASSLGGGTQETQYF
>many|TRBV6-4|TRBD1|TRBJ1-2
TGTGCCAGCAGTGACGCCCCGGGACAGGCTTATGGCTACACCTTC
CASSDAPGQAYGYTF
>many|TRBV19|NA|TRBJ2-7
TGTGCCAGTAGTATAGGAACAGGTCTTACCTACGAGCAGTACTTC
CASSIGTGLTYEQYF
>medium-sized|TRBV2|NA|TRBJ1-6
TGTGCCAGCAAAGGCTACAGGGTTACCGGTTCACCCCTCCACTTT
CASKGYRVTGSPLHF
>many|TRBV5-1|NA|TRBJ1-1
TGCGCCAGCAGCAGGGCCCCGGGGGACACTGAAGCTTTCTTT
CASSRAPGDTEAFF
>many|TRBV2|NA|TRBJ2-2
TGTGCCAGCATAGGACAGACAGGTGTCGGGGAGCTGTTTTTT
CASIGQTGVGELFF
>many|TRBV6-1|TRBD1|TRBJ2-5
TGTGCCAGCACCCTCCGGGACAGAGAGACCCAGTACTTC
CASTLRDRETQYF
>many|TRBV7-2|TRBD1|TRBJ1-5
TGTGCCAGCAGCTGGCTCGGGACAGCTCATCAGCCCCAGCATTTT
CASSWLGTAHQPQHF
>few|TRBV6-9|NA|TRBJ1-3
TGTGCCAGCAGTAATTCCTGGACGGCCGGAAACACCATATATTTT
CASSNSWTAGNTIYF
>many|TRBV5-5|NA|TRBJ2-5
TGTGCCAGCAGCCCAGGGATGAGGGAGACCCAGTACTTC
CASSPGMRETQYF
>medium-sized|TRBV6-1|NA|TRBJ2-7
TGTGCCAGCAGATGGGACCGCAACTCCTACGAGCAGTACTTC
CASRWDRNSYEQYF
>NA|TRBV30|NA|TRBJ1-2
TGTGCACACACCCCCCAGGGCAACTATGGCTACACCTTC
CAHTPQGNYGYTF
>many|TRBV4-2|NA|TRBJ2-3
TGTGCCAGCAGCCAGGAGGGGGGCAGGGTAGATACGCAGTATTTT
CASSQEGGRVDTQYF
>NA|TRBV20-1|NA|TRBJ1-6
TGCAGTTCTGGCGGGGGACCAATTAATTCACCCCTCCACTTT
CSSGGGPINSPLHF
>many|TRBV30|NA|TRBJ1-1
TGTGCCTGGAGTGTAATGGGGAACACTGAAGCTTTCTTT
CAWSVMGNTEAFF
>many|TRBV5-1|NA|TRBJ2-5
TGCGCCAGCAGCTGGGCGCCCGAGTTGGAGACCCAGTACTTC
CASSWAPELETQYF
>many|TRBV29-1|TRBD2|TRBJ2-5
TGCAGCGTCCCCCGCGGGGGGGGCCAAGAGACCCAGTACTTC
CSVPRGGGQETQYF
>NA|TRBV11-2|NA|TRBJ2-1
TGTGCCAGCAGCTTAGGGTCTAAATTCAGGGATGAGCAGTTCTTC
CASSLGSKFRDEQFF
>few|TRBV6-8|NA|TRBJ1-2
TGTGCCAGCAGTGGATCCGAGGCAGGGCCTTATGGCTACACCTTC
CASSGSEAGPYGYTF
>many|TRBV12-3/TRBV12-4|NA|TRBJ1-5
TGTGCCAGCACCTCGGGGGCAACAGGCAATCAGCCCCAGCATTTT
CASTSGATGNQPQHF
>NA|TRBV7-3|NA|TRBJ1-4
TGTGCCAGCAGCTTAGGGACATCAACTAATGAAAAACTGTTTTTT
CASSLGTSTNEKLFF
>many|TRBV5-1|TRBD2|TRBJ2-7
TGCGCCAGCAGCCTTACTAGCGGGAGGGAAGGCGAGCAGTACTTC
CASSLTSGREGEQYF
>many|TRBV6-1|TRBD2|TRBJ2-1
TGTGCCAGCAGTGGGACTAGCGGGAGGAATGAGCAGTTCTTC
CASSGTSGRNEQFF
>many|TRBV19|NA|TRBJ2-1
TGTGCCAGTAGGCCGACAGGGAGGTACAATGAGCAGTTCTTC
CASRPTGRYNEQFF
>many|TRBV27|TRBD2|TRBJ2-3
TGTGCCAGTCGGGGGGGGGCCGTGCGAGGAGATACGCAGTATTTT
CASRGGAVRGDTQYF
>NA|TRBV30|TRBD2|TRBJ2-1
TGTGCCTGGAGTACACTAGCGGGATCTGTTTACAATGAGCAGTTCTTC
CAWSTLAGSVYNEQFF
>many|TRBV19|TRBD1|TRBJ2-1
TGTGCCAGTAGTGCAGGTTACAGGGGATCGGGTTACAATGAGCAGTTCTTC
CASSAGYRGSGYNEQFF
>NA|TRBV6-1|TRBD2|TRBJ2-5
TGTGCCAGTCGTCGGACTAGCGGTGAGGGAGAGACCCAGTACTTC
CASRRTSGEGETQYF
>many|TRBV7-2|TRBD1|TRBJ2-5
TGTGCCAGCAGCTTCGGGACAGGGGTTAGTGAGACCCAGTACTTC
CASSFGTGVSETQYF
>many|TRBV9|TRBD2|TRBJ2-3
TGTGCCAGCACCACGACTAGCGGGAGATTCACAGATACGCAGTATTTT
CASTTTSGRFTDTQYF
>medium-sized|TRBV29-1|NA|TRBJ2-1
TGCAGCGTTGAAACGGGTGAGCAGTTCTTC
CSVETGEQFF
>many|TRBV11-2|NA|TRBJ2-1
TGTGCCAGCAGGGAACTTCGGGGCTCGTCCTACAATGAGCAGTTCTTC
CASRELRGSSYNEQFF
>many|TRBV12-3/TRBV12-4|TRBD2|TRBJ2-5
TGTGCCAGCAGTCAACCCCTATATAGCGGGGGAGTTGAGACCCAGTACTTC
CASSQPLYSGGVETQYF
>NA|TRBV6-5|NA|TRBJ1-5
TGTGCCAGCAGTTACTACCCCTTTTATAGCAATCAGCCCCAGCATTTT
CASSYYPFYSNQPQHF
>many|TRBV11-3|NA|TRBJ1-4
TGTGCCAGCAGCAAACAGGGAAAGGGAGAAAAACTGTTTTTT
CASSKQGKGEKLFF
>many|TRBV4-1|TRBD2|TRBJ2-1
TGCGCCAGCAGCCAGCCGGGACTAGCGGGGGGTAGGGACAATGAGCAGTTCTTC
CASSQPGLAGGRDNEQFF
>NA|TRBV2|TRBD1|TRBJ1-4
TGTGCCGGAGCTACCGGGACAGGGGCTGAAAAACTGTTTTTT
CAGATGTGAEKLFF
>many|TRBV12-3/TRBV12-4|TRBD2|TRBJ2-1
TGTGCCAGCACTTTACTGGAGAGCGGGGGCCAGGGGCAGTTCTTC
CASTLLESGGQGQFF
>many|TRBV6-1|TRBD2|TRBJ2-3
TGTGCCAGCAGTGAAGCGCGGGGGGGCACAGATACGCAGTATTTT
CASSEARGGTDTQYF
>many|TRBV9|TRBD2|TRBJ2-7
TGTGCCAGCAGCGCCAGGCCGGGACTAGCGGGCCCGCTACCTTCCTACGAGCAGTACTTC
CASSARPGLAGPLPSYEQYF
>many|TRBV5-4|TRBD1|TRBJ1-6
TGTGCCAGCAGCTTGGGGGACAGGGGCCCCAGCTCCTATAATTCACCCCTCCACTTT
CASSLGDRGPSSYNSPLHF
>many|TRBV27|NA|TRBJ2-1
TGTGCCAGCAGTCTAACGACCATCTACAATGAGCAGTTCTTC
CASSLTTIYNEQFF
>many|TRBV5-1|NA|TRBJ1-1
TGCGCCAGCAGCCAAGTGCTGGGTGTACCTGAAGCTTTCTTT
CASSQVLGVPEAFF
>many|TRBV3-1|NA|TRBJ1-2
TGTGCCAGCAGCCCGAGTACGATGACTAACTATGGCTACACCTTC
CASSPSTMTNYGYTF
>few|TRBV6-1|NA|TRBJ1-1
TGTGCCAGCAGCCTCACTTCGGGCACAGGTACAGCTGAAGCTTTCTTT
CASSLTSGTGTAEAFF
>NA|TRBV18|NA|TRBJ2-2
TGTGCCAGCTCACACATCACCGGGGAGCTGTTTTTT
CASSHITGELFF
>medium-sized|TRBV27|NA|TRBJ2-7
TGTGCCAGCAGTGTCAGGGGTAGTATCTACGAGCAGTACTTC
CASSVRGSIYEQYF
>many|TRBV27|NA|TRBJ1-2
TGTGCCAGCAGTTTAAAAGGGTGGGGCCATGGCTACACCTTC
CASSLKGWGHGYTF
>many|TRBV9|TRBD2|TRBJ2-5
TGTGCCAGCAGCTCGGGGGGGGAGACCCAGTACTTC
CASSSGGETQYF
>medium-sized|TRBV27|NA|TRBJ1-3
TGTGCCAGCAGGCCTAGGGGAGGAAACACCATATATTTT
CASRPRGGNTIYF
>many|TRBV5-4|TRBD2|TRBJ2-7
TGTGCCAGCAGCCTTGGGACTAGCGGGGGGAGCGAGCAGTACTTC
CASSLGTSGGSEQYF
>medium-sized|TRBV24-1|NA|TRBJ2-1
TGTGCCACCAGTCAGGGGCGCTACAATGAGCAGTTCTTC
CATSQGRYNEQFF
>many|TRBV16|NA|TRBJ1-5
TGTGCCAGCAGCCAATCGTACGGGGCGAGCAATCAGCCCCAGCATTTT
CASSQSYGASNQPQHF
>once|TRBV5-1|TRBD1|TRBJ1-6
TGCGCCAGCAGCTTACGACAGGGGGGGAATAATTCACCCCTCCACTTT
CASSLRQGGNNSPLHF
>many|TRBV10-2|TRBD1|TRBJ2-7
TGCGCCACTTCGACAGGGGTACGCAACGAGCAGTACTTC
CATSTGVRNEQYF
>NA|TRBV27|TRBD1|TRBJ2-7
TGTGCCAGCAGCCACGACAGGGCTTATCACGAGCAGTACTTC
CASSHDRAYHEQYF
>NA|TRBV3-1|NA|TRBJ2-3
TGTGCCAGCAGCCAAGAGTGGCGAGCGTCGGCAGATACGCAGTATTTT
CASSQEWRASADTQYF